The present T cell receptor (beta chain) was sequenced within a study of T cell responses to AZD1222 COVID-19 vaccine. Study overall: Pooling covered second doses at about 4 or about 12 weeks. Findings and limits, study-wide: The donors showed a predominance of white British ancestry and of females, with possible underestimation of clonal diversity. No repertoire was sampled before or during the peak T cell response, only after it. The CD4 TCRs associated with vaccination extended across spike and predominated at 160-218 and 743-854.

Concerning this clone: Its antigen remains unidentified.

The table came from immunoSEQ multiplex PCR; TCRdb's copy has only in-frame clones and leaves some out. The sample holds 56,000 or so clones, approximately 85% seen once. Trimming stripped 4 bases from V and 6 bases from J, with 15 bases between. The length of the CDR3 is 14 residues. From germline, CDR1 is SGHAT and CDR2 FQNNGV. The sample consisted of peripheral blood, taken on day 0 of AZD1222 vaccination. The J gene is TRBJ1-1, the V gene TRBV11-2; weak D call: TRBD1 (6 bases). The sequence was obtained from an adult in good health. CDR3 DNA sequence: TGTGCCAGCAGCTCATGGACAGTGGCCCCTGAAGCTTTCTTT. Translated: CASSSWTVAPEAFF.